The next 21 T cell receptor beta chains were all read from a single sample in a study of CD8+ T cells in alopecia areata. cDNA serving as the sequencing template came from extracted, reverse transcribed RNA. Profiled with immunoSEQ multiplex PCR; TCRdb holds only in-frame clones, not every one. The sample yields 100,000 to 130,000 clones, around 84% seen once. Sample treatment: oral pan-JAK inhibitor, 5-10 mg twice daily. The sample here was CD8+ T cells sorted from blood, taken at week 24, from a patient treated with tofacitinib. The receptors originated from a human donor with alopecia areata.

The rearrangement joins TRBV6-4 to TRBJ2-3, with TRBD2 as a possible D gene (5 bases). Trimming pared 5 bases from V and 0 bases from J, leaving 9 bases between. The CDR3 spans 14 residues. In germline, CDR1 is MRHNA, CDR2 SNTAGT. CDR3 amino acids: CASSYSGSTDTQYF. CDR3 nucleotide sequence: TGTGCCAGCAGTTACAGCGGAAGCACAGATACGCAGTATTTT.

This CDR3 reads CASSLEMGRSQETQYF. The CDR3, as DNA: TGTGCCAGCAGCTTGGAAATGGGACGATCCCAAGAGACCCAGTACTTC. V and J are TRBV5-4 and TRBJ2-5, with D perhaps matching TRBD1 or TRBD2 (5 bases each). The ends were cut back, 0 bases at V and 1 base at J, with 13 bases in the middle. Germline values: CDR1 SGHNT, CDR2 YYREEE (reference sequence). The CDR3 consists of 16 residues.

The chain's CDR3 is CASSFRQSSTDTQYF. In DNA form, the CDR3 reads TGCGCCAGCAGCTTCAGACAGTCCAGCACAGATACGCAGTATTTT. The rearrangement uses TRBV5-1 and TRBJ2-3; tentatively, D is TRBD1 (5 bases). V was pared by 2 bases and J by 0 bases, with 10 bases between. CDR3 length: 15 residues. Germline V gives CDR1 SGHRS, CDR2 YFSETQ.

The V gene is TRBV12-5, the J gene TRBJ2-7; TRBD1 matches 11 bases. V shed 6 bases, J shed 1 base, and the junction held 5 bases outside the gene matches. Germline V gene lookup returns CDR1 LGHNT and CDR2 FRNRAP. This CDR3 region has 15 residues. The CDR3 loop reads CASGPGQGGSYEQYF. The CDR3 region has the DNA TGTGCTAGTGGCCCGGGACAGGGGGGATCCTACGAGCAGTACTTC.

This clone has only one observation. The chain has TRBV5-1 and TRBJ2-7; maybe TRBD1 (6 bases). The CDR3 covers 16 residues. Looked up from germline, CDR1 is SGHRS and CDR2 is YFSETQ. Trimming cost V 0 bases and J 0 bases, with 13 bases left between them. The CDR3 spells CASSLGDTHPSYEQYF. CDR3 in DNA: TGCGCCAGCAGCTTGGGGGACACCCACCCCTCCTACGAGCAGTACTTC.

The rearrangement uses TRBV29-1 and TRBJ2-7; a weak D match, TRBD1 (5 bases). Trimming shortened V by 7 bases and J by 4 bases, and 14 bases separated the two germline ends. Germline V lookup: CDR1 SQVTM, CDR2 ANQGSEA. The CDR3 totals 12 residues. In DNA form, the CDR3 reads TGCAGCGCCCTGTTCCCAGGGTACGAGCAGTACTTC. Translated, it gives CSALFPGYEQYF.

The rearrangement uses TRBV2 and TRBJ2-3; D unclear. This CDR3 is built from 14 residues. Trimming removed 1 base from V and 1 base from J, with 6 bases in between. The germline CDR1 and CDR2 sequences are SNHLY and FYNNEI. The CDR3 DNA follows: TGTGCCAGCAGTGAAGGGGAACGCACAGATACGCAGTATTTT. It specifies CASSEGERTDTQYF.

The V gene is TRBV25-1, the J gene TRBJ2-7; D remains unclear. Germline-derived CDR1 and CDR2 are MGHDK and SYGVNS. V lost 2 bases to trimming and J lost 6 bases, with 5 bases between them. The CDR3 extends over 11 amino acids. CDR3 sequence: CASSEGFEQYF. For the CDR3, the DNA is TGTGCCAGCAGTGAAGGATTCGAGCAGTACTTC.

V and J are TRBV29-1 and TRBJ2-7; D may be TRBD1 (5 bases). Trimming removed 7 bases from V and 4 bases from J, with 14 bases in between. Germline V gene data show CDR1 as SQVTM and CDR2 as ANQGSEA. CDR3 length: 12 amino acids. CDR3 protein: CSGIGAGYEQYF. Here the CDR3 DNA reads TGCAGCGGAATAGGGGCAGGGTACGAGCAGTACTTC.

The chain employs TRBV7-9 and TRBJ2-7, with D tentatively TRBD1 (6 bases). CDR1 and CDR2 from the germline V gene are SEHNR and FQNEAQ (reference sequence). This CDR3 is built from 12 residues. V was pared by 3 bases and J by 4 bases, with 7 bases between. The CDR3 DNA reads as TGTGCCAGCAGCTTTCAGGGGTACGAGCAGTACTTC. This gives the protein CASSFQGYEQYF.

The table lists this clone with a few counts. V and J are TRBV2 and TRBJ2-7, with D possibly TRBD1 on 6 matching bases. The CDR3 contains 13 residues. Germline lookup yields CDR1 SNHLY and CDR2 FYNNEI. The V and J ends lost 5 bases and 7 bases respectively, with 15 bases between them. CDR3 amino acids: CASSRGRTAEQYF. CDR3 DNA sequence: TGTGCCAGCAGTCGAGGTAGGACAGCTGAGCAGTACTTC.

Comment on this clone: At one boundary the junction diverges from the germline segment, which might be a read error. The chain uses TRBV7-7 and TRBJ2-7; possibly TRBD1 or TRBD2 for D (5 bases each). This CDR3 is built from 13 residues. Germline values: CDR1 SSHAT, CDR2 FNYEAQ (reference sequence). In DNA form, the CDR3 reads TGTGCTAGCAGCGTGGGACGTGCCTACGAGCAGTACTTC. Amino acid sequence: CASSVGRAYEQYF.

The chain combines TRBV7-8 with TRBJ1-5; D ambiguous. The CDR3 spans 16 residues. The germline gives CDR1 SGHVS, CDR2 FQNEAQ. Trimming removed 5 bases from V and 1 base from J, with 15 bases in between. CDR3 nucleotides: TGTGCCAGCAGCGACTTCACAGTGACGAGCAATCAGCCCCAGCATTTT. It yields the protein CASSDFTVTSNQPQHF. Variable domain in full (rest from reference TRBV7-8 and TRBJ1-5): GAGVSQSPRYKVAKRGQDVALRCDPISGHVSLFWYQQALGQGPEFLTYFQNEAQLDKSGLPSDRFFAERPEGSVSTLKIQRTQQEDSAVYLCASSDFTVTSNQPQHFGDGTRLSIL.

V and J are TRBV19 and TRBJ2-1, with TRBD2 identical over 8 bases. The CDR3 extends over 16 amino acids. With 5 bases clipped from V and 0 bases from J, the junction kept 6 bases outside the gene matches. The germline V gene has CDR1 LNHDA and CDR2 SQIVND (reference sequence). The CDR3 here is CASSVRGGSSYNEQFF. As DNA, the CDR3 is TGTGCCAGTAGTGTACGCGGGGGGAGCTCCTACAATGAGCAGTTCTTC.

DNA for the CDR3: TGTGCCAGCAGCTCCTCTAGCGGGGGGGCTAACAATGAGCAGTTCTTC. It codes for CASSSSSGGANNEQFF. The rearrangement joins TRBV11-2 to TRBJ2-1, with TRBD2 matching over 12 bases. V lost 4 bases, J lost 5 bases, and 6 bases stayed unmatched. Per germline, CDR1 SGHAT and CDR2 FQNNGV. The CDR3 consists of 16 residues.

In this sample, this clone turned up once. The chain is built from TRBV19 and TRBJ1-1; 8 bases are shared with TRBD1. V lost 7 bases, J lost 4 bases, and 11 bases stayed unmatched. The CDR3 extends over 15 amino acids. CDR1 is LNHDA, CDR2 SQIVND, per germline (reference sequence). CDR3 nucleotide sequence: TGTGCCAGTACCCCATGGGCAGGGGGCTTCACTGAAGCTTTCTTT. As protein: CASTPWAGGFTEAFF.

The DNA of the CDR3 is TGTGCCAGCAGTCAGGTCGGAATCAATGAGCAGTTCTTC. Amino acid sequence: CASSQVGINEQFF. V and J are TRBV2 and TRBJ2-1; D is ambiguous. The CDR3 covers 13 residues. Trimming removed 5 bases at V and 6 bases at J, with 11 bases between. The germline gives CDR1 SNHLY, CDR2 FYNNEI.

CDR3 coding DNA: TGTGCCACCAGCGATCGGGACGGGGGGAACCATGAGCAGTTCTTC. Its translation is CATSDRDGGNHEQFF. The chain combines TRBV15 with TRBJ2-1; 7 positions match TRBD2. V trimming: 5 bases; J trimming: 8 bases; junction bases outside the gene matches: 12. The CDR3 spans 15 residues. Germline V gene data show CDR1 as LNHNV and CDR2 as YYDKDF (reference sequence).

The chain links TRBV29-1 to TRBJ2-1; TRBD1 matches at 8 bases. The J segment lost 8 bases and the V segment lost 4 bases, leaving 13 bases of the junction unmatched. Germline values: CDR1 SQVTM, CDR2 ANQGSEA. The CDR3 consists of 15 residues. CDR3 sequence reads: CSVAGGSGQGHEQFF. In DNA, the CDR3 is TGCAGCGTTGCGGGCGGAAGTGGACAGGGCCATGAGCAGTTCTTC.

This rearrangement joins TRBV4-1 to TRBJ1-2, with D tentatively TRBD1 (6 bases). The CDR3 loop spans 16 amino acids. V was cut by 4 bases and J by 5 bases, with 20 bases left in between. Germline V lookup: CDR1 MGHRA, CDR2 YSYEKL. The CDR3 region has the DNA TGCGCCAGCAGCCCCCGGACAGAGTCCCTTGCTTATGGCTACACCTTC. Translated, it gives CASSPRTESLAYGYTF.

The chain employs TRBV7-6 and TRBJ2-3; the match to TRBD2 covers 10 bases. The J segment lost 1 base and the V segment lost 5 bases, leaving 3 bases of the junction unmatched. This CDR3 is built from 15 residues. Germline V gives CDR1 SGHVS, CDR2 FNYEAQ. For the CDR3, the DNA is TGTGCCAGCAGCCCTGGGACTAGCGGCACAGATACGCAGTATTTT. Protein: CASSPGTSGTDTQYF.